This T cell receptor beta chain was documented in a study of cytomegalovirus exposure and HLA in healthy donors. Study-wide points: Among the CMV-associated chains, a few were confirmed in vitro as specific for CMV antigens. The likely origin of a cluster of highly shared sequence variants was a sequencing artifact.

The CDR3 contains 17 residues. Trimming removed 0 bases at V and 4 bases at J, with 18 bases between. Germline V lookup: CDR1 LGHNA, CDR2 YSLEER. This PCR relied on a set of 60 Vbeta primers and 13 Jbeta primers. TCRdb keeps only in-frame clones here, not all; method: immunoSEQ multiplex PCR. This table holds some 150,000 clones. These donors counted as nominally healthy when sampled, but unrecorded immune exposures were likely. About this clone itself: Its antigen is not identified.

The clonotype was recovered from a man aged 40-49 years in good health and CMV-seronegative. Sequences were obtained from PBMCs. The chain has TRBV4-3 and TRBJ1-2; D is perhaps TRBD1 (5 bases). The CDR3 DNA follows: TGCGCCAGCAGCCAAGATTTCGAACAGGTAATTCCCTATGGCTACACCTTC. Translating gives CASSQDFEQVIPYGYTF.